The source of this TCR beta chain is a study of blood T cell repertoires in COVID-19. Whole-study context: The samples span acute and convalescent COVID-19 from the United States, Italy and Spain.

Per the original data handling: Estimates of nucleated cell counts were drawn from the amplification of reference gene primers. Profiling relied on immunoSEQ multiplex PCR, and the TCRdb table lists in-frame clones only, not all of them. V and J calls and clone size are given by that table; D and trimming were obtained from the DNA. Of a few hundred thousand clones in the sample, around 89% are singletons; the top ten hold 1.5% to 2%. Seattle researchers signed up patients amid active infection and tracked them longitudinally. The CDR3 sequence is 16 residues long. Germline values: CDR1 LGHDT, CDR2 YNNKEL (reference sequence). V dropped 7 bases and J dropped 4; count of bases not matched to a gene: 7.

This TCR was recovered from a woman in her 30s with COVID-19, enrolled during active disease. V is TRBV3-1 (or the pseudogene TRBV3-2) and J is TRBJ2-1, with 13 bases fitting TRBD2. Source material: peripheral blood. This chain's CDR3 is CASTIQLAGGYNEQFF. The CDR3 DNA follows: TGTGCCAGCACCATTCAACTAGCGGGGGGGTACAATGAGCAGTTCTTC.